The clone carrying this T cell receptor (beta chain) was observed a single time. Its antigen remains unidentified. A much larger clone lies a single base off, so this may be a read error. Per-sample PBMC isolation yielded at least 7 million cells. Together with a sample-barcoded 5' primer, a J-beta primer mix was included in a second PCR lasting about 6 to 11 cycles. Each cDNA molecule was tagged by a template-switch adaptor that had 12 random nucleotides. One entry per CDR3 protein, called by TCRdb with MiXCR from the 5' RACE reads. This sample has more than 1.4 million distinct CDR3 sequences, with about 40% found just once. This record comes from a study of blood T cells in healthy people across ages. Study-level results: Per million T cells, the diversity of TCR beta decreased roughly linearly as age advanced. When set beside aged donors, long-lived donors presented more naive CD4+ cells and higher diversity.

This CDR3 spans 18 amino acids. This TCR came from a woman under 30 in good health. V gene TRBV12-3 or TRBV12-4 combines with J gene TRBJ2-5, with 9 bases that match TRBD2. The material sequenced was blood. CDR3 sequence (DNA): TGTGCCAGCAGTATAGCCCGGGCTAGCGGGGACCTACAAGAGACCCAGTACTTC. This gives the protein CASSIARASGDLQETQYF.